These 6 T cell receptor beta chains came from one sample sequenced in a study of CD4 and CD8 cells across lung adenocarcinoma regions. TCRdb fed the PCR reads into MiXCR, producing one record per CDR3 protein. Altogether some 20,000 distinct CDR3 sequences are present, 46% being singletons, with the ten largest covering approximately 19%. Specimen: CD4+ T cells from the margin of a lung tumor. These receptors all stem from a male donor with lung adenocarcinoma. The CD4 and CD8 labels of this study may be unreliable.

The sample holds many counts of this clonotype. The chain combines TRBV3-1 with TRBJ2-5, with 13 bases fitting TRBD2. The CDR3 is made up of 16 amino acids. The junction had 6 bases not matched to a gene; V was cut back by 4 bases and J by 4 bases. Germline V gives CDR1 LGHDT, CDR2 YNNKEL (reference sequence). The CDR3 reads CASSLWTSGSPETQYF. The CDR3 coding sequence is TGTGCCAGCAGCCTTTGGACTAGCGGGAGTCCAGAGACCCAGTACTTC.

In this sample, this clonotype is medium-sized. This sequence joins TRBV6-5 and TRBJ1-2, with a weak D call TRBD1 (5 bases). Between the trimmed V and J ends, which lost 7 bases and 7 bases, there was a span of 25 bases. CDR1 and CDR2 (germline): MNHEY, SVGAGI. The CDR3 sequence is 16 residues long. DNA for the CDR3: TGTGCCAGCACTTGGGGGGGTTTACCGGAGGGCTCTGGCTACACCTTC. It specifies CASTWGGLPEGSGYTF.

This clonotype occurred many times. The chain joins TRBV6-4 to TRBJ2-3; D might be TRBD1 (6 bases). Looked up from germline, CDR1 is MRHNA and CDR2 is SNTAGT. Trimming left V 2 bases short and J 2 bases short, with 8 bases between. The CDR3 length is 14 residues. The CDR3 sequence: CASSDGQPTDTQYF. CDR3 coding DNA: TGTGCCAGCAGTGACGGACAGCCCACAGATACGCAGTATTTT.

There are many counts of this clonotype. The chain combines TRBV3-1 with TRBJ2-3, with 7 bases identical to TRBD1. Germline V gene lookup returns CDR1 LGHDT and CDR2 YNNKEL (reference sequence). CDR3 length equals 14 residues. Unmatched junction bases numbered 6, after V lost 5 bases and J lost 4 bases. The CDR3 spells CASSNRQGADTQYF. The CDR3 DNA reads as TGTGCCAGCAGCAATCGACAGGGCGCAGATACGCAGTATTTT.

On this clonotype: The junction departs from germline at one end; a sequencing error may be responsible. V is TRBV25-1 and J is TRBJ2-3; D is unresolved. CDR3 length: 16 amino acids. Germline assignment: CDR1 MGHDK and CDR2 SYGVNS. The CDR3 is CASSDLPRRDTNTQYF. DNA of the CDR3: TGTGCCAGCAGCGACTTGCCGCGACGAGACACAAATACGCAGTATTTC.

This clonotype was recorded many times. The V gene is TRBV30, the J gene TRBJ2-4; D ambiguous. The germline CDR1 and CDR2 sequences are GTSNPN and SVGIG (reference sequence). The CDR3 totals 11 residues. The V end was cut by 0 bases, the J end by 5 bases, with 2 bases between. Written as DNA, the CDR3 is TGTGCCTGGAGTGTAGAAAACATTCAGTACTTC. Translation: CAWSVENIQYF.